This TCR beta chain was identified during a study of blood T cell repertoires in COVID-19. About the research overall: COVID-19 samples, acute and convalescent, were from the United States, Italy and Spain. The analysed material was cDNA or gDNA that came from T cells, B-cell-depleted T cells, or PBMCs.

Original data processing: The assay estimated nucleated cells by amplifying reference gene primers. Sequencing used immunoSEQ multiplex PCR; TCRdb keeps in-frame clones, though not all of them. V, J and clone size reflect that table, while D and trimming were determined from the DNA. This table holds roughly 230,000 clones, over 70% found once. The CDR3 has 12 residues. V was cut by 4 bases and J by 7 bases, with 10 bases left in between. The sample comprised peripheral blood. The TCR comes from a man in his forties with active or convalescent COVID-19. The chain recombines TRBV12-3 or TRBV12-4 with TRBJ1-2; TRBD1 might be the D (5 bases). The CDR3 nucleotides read TGTGCCAGCAGTTATCAGGGTCGTGGCTACACCTTC. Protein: CASSYQGRGYTF.